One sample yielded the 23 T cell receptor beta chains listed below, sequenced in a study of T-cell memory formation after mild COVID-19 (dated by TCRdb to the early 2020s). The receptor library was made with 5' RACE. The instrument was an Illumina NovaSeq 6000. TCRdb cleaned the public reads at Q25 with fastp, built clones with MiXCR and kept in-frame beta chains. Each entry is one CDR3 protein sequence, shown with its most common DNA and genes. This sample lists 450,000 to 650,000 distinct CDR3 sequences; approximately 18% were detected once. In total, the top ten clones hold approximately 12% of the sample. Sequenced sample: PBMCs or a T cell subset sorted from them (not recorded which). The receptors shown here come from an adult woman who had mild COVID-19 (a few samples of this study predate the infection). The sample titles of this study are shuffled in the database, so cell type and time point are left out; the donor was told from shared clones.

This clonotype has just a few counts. CDR3 loop: CASSQGVAGGWYEQFF. In DNA, the CDR3 is TGCGCCAGCAGCCAAGGGGTAGCGGGAGGGTGGTATGAGCAGTTCTTC. The chain is built from TRBV4-3 and TRBJ2-1, with 11 bases lining up with TRBD2. V shed 1 base and J 8 bases; nucleotides not matched to a gene: 7. The CDR3 contains 16 residues. The germline CDR1 and CDR2 sequences are LGHNA and YSLEER.

CDR3 sequence reads: CATRRTGETEAFF. The CDR3 nucleotides are TGTGCCACCAGAAGGACAGGGGAAACTGAAGCTTTCTTT. V and J are TRBV24-1 and TRBJ1-1, with 9 bases fitting TRBD1. The germline V gene has CDR1 KGHDR and CDR2 SFDVKD. CDR3 length equals 13 residues. J gave up 5 bases and V 7 bases, and 4 bases lay outside the gene matches.

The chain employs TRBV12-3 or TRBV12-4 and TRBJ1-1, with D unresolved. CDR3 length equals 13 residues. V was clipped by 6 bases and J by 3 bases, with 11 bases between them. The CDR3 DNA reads TGTGCCAGCAGCTCCGAGGTATACACTGAAGCTTTCTTT. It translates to CASSSEVYTEAFF.

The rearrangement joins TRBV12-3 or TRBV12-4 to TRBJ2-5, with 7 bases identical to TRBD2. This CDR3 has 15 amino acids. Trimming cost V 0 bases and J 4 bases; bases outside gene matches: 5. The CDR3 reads CASSLARGRGETQYF. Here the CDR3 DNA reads TGTGCCAGCAGTTTAGCCCGAGGGAGGGGAGAGACCCAGTACTTC.

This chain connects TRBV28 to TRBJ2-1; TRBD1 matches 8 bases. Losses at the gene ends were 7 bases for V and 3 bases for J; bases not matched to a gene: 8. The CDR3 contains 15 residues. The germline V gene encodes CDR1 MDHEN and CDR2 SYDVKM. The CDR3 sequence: CASTIQGGLYNEQFF. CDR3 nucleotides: TGTGCCAGCACCATACAGGGGGGTCTCTACAATGAGCAGTTCTTC. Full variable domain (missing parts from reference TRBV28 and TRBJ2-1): DVKVTQSSRYLVKRTGEKVFLECVQDMDHENMFWYRQDPGLGLRLIYFSYDVKMKEKGDIPEGYSVSREKKERFSLILESASTNQTSMYLCASTIQGGLYNEQFFGPGTRLTVL.

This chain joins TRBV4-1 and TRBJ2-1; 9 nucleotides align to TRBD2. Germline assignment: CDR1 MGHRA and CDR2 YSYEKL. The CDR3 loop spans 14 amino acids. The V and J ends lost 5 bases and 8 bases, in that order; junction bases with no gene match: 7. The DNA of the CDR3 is TGCGCCAGCAGCGGGCGGGGGGGCGTCGATGAGCAGTTCTTC. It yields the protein CASSGRGGVDEQFF.

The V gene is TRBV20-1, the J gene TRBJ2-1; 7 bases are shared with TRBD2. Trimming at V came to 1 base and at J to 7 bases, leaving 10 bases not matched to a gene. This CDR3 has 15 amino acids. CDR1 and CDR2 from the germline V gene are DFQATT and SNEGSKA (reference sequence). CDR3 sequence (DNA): TGCAGTGCTAGAGTCCGGGCGGGAGTTAGGAATGAGCAGTTCTTC. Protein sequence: CSARVRAGVRNEQFF.

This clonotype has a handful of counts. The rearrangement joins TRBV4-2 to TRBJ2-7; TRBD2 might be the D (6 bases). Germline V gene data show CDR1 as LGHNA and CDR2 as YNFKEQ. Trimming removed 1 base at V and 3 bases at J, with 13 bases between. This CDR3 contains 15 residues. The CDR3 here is CASSQGKGLDYEQYF. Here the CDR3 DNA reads TGTGCCAGCAGCCAAGGGAAGGGACTGGACTACGAGCAGTACTTC.

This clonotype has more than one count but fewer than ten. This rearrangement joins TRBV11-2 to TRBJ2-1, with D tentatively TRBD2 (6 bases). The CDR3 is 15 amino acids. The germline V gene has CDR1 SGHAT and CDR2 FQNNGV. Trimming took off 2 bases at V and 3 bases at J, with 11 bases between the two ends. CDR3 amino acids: CASSLMGGGYNEQFF. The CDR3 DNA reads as TGTGCCAGCAGCTTAATGGGGGGAGGCTACAATGAGCAGTTCTTC.

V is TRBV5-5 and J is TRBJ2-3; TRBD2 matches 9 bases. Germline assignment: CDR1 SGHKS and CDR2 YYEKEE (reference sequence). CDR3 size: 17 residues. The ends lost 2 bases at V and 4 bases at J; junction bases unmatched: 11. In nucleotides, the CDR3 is TGTGCCAGCAGCTTTCTACTAGCGGGTGATGGAGCAGATACGCAGTATTTT. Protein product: CASSFLLAGDGADTQYF.

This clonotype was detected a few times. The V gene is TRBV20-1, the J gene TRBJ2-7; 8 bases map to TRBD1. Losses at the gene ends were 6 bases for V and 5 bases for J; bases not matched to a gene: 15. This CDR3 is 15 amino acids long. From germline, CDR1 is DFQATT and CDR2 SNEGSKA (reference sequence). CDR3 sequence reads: CSAPVTGAFIHEQYF. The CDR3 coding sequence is TGCAGTGCCCCCGTGACAGGGGCATTCATCCACGAGCAGTACTTC.

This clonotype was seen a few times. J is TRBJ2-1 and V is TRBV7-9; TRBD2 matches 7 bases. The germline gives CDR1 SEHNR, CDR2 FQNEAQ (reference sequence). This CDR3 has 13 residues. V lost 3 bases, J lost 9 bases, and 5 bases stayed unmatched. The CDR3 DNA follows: TGTGCCAGCAGCTTTTTAGCGGGTCTTGAGCAGTTCTTC. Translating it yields CASSFLAGLEQFF.

The CDR3 protein is CASSAGASGSAAGETQYF. Here the CDR3 DNA reads TGTGCCAGCAGCGCCGGGGCTAGCGGGAGCGCCGCGGGCGAGACCCAGTACTTC. The chain joins TRBV9 to TRBJ2-5, with 10 bases matching TRBD2. CDR1 is SGDLS, CDR2 YYNGEE, per germline. The ends lost 3 bases at V and 5 bases at J; junction bases unmatched: 16. There are 18 residues in the CDR3.

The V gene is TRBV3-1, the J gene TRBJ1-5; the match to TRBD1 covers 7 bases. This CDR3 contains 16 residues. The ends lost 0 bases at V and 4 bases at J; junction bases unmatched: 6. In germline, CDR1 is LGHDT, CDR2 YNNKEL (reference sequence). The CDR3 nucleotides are TGTGCCAGCAGCCAAGATACGGGACAGCCTAATCAGCCCCAGCATTTT. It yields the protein CASSQDTGQPNQPQHF.

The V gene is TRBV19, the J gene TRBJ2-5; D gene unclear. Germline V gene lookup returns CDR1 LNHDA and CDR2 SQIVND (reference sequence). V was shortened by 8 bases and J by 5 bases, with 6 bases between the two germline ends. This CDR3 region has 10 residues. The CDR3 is CASLGETQYF. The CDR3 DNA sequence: TGTGCCAGTCTCGGGGAGACCCAGTACTTC.

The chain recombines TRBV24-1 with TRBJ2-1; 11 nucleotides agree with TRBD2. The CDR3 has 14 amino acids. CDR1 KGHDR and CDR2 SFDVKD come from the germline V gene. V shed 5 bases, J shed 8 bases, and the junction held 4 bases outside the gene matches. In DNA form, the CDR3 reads TGTGCCACCAGTGTAGGACTAGCGGGCGATGAGCAGTTCTTC. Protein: CATSVGLAGDEQFF.

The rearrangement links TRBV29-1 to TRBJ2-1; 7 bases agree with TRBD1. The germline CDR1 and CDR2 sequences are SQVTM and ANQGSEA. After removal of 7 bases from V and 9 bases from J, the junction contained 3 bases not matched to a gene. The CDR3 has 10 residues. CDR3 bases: TGCAGCGGATCAGGGGGTGAGCAGTTCTTC. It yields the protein CSGSGGEQFF.

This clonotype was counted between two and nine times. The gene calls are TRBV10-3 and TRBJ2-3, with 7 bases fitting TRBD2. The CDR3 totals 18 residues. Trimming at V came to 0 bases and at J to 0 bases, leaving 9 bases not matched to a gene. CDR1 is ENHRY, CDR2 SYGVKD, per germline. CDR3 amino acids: CAISESLGLAESTDTQYF. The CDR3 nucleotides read TGTGCCATCAGTGAGTCTCTTGGGCTAGCGGAAAGCACAGATACGCAGTATTTT.

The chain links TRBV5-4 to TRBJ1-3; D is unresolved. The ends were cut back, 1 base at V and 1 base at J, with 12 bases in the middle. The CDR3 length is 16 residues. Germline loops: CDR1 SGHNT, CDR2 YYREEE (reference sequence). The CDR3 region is CASSLNRGDSGNTIYF. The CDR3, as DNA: TGTGCCAGCAGCTTGAATCGTGGGGATTCTGGAAACACCATATATTTT.

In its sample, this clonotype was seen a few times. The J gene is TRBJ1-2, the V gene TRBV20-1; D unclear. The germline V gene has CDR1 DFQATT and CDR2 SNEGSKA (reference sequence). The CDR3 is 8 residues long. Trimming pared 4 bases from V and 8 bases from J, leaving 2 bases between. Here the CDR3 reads CSAKGYTF. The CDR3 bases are TGCAGTGCTAAGGGCTACACCTTC.

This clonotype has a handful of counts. DNA of the CDR3: TGTGCCAGCAGCCAAGATCACGGGGCAGATACGCAGTATTTT. This translates into CASSQDHGADTQYF. The rearrangement uses TRBV14 and TRBJ2-3, with D possibly being TRBD2 (5 bases). The CDR3 runs 14 residues. Trimming stripped 0 bases from V and 4 bases from J, with 8 bases between. Germline V gives CDR1 SGHDN, CDR2 FVKESK.

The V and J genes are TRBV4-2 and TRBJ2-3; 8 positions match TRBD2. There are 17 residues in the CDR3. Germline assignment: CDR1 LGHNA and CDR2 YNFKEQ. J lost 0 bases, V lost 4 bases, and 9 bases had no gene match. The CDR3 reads CASSPGETSDSTDTQYF. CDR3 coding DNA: TGTGCCAGCAGCCCCGGGGAGACTAGCGACAGCACAGATACGCAGTATTTT.

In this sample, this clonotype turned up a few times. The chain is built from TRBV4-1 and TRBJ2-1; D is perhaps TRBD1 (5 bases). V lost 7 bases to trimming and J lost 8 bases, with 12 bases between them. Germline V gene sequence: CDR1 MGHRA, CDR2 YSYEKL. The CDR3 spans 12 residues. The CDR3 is CASNVQGDEQFF. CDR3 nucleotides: TGCGCCAGCAACGTCCAGGGTGATGAGCAGTTCTTC.